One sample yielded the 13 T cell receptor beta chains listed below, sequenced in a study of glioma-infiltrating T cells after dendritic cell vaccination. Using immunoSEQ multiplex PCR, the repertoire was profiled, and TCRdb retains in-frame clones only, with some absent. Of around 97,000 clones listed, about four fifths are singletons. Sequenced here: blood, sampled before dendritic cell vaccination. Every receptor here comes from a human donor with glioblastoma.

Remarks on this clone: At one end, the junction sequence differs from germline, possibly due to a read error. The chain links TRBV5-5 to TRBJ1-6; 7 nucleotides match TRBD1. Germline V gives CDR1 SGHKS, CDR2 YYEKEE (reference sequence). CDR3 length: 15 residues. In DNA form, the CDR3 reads TGCGCCAGCAGCCAAGATAACAGGGGACGGTCACCCCTCCACTTT. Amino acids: CASSQDNRGRSPLHF.

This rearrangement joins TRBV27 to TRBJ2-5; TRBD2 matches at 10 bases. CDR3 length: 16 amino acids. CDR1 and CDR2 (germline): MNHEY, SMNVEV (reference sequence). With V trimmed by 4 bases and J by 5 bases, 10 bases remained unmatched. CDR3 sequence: CASSSISGGAGETQYF. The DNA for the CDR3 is TGTGCCAGCAGTTCTATAAGCGGGGGGGCCGGGGAGACCCAGTACTTC.

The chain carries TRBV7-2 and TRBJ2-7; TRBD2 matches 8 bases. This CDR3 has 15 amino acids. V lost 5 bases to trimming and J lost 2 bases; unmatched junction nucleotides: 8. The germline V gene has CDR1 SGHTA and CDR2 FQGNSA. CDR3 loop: CASSISGGAAYEQYF. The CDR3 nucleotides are TGTGCCAGCAGCATCTCGGGGGGGGCCGCCTACGAGCAGTACTTC. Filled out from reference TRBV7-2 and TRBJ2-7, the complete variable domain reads GAGVSQSPSNKVTEKGKDVELRCDPISGHTALYWYRQSLGQGLEFLIYFQGNSAPDKSGLPSDRFSAERTGGSVSTLTIQRTQQEDSAVYLCASSISGGAAYEQYFGPGTRLTVT.

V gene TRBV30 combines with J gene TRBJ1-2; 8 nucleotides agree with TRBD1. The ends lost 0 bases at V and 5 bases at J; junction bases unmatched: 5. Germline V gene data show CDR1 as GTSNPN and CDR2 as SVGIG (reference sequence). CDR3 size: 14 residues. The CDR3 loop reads CAWSVTGGGYGYTF. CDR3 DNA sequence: TGTGCCTGGAGTGTAACAGGGGGTGGGTATGGCTACACCTTC.

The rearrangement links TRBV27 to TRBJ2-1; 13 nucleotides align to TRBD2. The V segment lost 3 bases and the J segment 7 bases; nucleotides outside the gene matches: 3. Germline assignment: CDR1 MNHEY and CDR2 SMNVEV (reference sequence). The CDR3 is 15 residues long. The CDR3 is CASSFGTSGANEQFF. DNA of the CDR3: TGTGCCAGCAGTTTCGGGACTAGCGGGGCAAATGAGCAGTTCTTC.

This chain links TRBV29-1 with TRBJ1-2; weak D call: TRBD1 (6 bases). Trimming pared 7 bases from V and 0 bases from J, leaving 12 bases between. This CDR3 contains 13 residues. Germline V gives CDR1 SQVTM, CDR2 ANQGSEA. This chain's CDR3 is CSATTGANYGYTF. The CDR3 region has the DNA TGCAGCGCCACGACAGGCGCTAACTATGGCTACACCTTC.

The DNA of the CDR3 is TGTGCAACCGGGACGGGACAGGGCTCCTACGAGCAGTACTTC. Residues: CATGTGQGSYEQYF. The V and J genes are TRBV30 and TRBJ2-7; TRBD1 agrees at 9 bases. This CDR3 has 14 amino acids. CDR1 GTSNPN and CDR2 SVGIG come from the germline V gene (reference sequence).

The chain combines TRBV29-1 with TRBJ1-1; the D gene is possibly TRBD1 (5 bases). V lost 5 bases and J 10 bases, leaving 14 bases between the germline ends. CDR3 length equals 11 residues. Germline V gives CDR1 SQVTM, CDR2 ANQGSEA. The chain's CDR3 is CSVPRGKRAFF. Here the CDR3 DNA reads TGCAGCGTTCCGCGGGGGAAACGAGCTTTCTTT.

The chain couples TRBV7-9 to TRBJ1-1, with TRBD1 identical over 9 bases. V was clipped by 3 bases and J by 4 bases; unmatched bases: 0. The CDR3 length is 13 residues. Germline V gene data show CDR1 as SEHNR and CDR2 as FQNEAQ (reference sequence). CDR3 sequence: CASSLTGGTEAFF. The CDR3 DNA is TGTGCCAGCAGCTTGACAGGGGGCACTGAAGCTTTCTTT.

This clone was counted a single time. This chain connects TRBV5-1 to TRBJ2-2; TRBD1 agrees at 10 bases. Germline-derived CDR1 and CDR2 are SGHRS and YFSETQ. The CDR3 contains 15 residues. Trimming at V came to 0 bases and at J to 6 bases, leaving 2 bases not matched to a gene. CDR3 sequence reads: CASSLGQGAAGELFF. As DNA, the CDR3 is TGCGCCAGCAGCTTGGGACAGGGGGCCGCCGGGGAGCTGTTTTTT.

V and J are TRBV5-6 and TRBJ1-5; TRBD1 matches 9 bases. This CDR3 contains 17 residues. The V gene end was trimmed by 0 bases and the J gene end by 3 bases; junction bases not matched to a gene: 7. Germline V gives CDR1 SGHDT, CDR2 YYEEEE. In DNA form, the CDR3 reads TGTGCCAGCAGCTTGGGCACAGGGGGCGCCCCCAATCAGCCCCAGCATTTT. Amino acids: CASSLGTGGAPNQPQHF.

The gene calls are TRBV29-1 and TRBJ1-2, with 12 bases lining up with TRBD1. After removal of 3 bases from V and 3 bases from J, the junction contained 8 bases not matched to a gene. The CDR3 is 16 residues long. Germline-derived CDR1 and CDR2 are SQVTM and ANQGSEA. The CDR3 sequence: CSVDSPGTGGYYGYTF. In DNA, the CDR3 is TGCAGCGTTGATAGTCCCGGGACAGGGGGCTACTATGGCTACACCTTC.

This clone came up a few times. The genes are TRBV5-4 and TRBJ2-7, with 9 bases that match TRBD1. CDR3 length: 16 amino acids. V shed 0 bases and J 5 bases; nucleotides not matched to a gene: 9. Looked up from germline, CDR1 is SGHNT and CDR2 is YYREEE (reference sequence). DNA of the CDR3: TGTGCCAGCAGCTTGGATCTCGGGACAGGGAGCGACGAGCAGTACTTC. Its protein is CASSLDLGTGSDEQYF.